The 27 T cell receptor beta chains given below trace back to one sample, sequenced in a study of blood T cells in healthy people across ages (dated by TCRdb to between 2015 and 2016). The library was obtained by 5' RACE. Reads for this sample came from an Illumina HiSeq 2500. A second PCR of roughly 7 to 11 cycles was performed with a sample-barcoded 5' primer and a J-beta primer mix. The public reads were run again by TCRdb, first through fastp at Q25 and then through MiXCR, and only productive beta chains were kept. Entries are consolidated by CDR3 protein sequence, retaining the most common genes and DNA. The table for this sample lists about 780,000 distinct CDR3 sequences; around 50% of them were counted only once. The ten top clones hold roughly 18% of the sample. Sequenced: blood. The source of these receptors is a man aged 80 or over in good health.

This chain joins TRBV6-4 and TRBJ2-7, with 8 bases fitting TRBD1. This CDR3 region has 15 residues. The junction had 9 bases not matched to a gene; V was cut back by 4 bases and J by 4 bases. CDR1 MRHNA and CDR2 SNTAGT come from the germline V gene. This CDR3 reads CASSAGTGKGYEQYF. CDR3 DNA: TGTGCCAGCAGTGCGGGGACAGGAAAAGGATACGAGCAGTACTTC.

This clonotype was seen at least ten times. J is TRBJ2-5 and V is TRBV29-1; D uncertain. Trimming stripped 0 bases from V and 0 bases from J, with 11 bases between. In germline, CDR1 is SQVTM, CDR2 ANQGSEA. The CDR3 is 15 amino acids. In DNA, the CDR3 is TGCAGCGTTGAAGATCCCTACAAGTACCAAGAGACCCAGTACTTC. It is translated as CSVEDPYKYQETQYF. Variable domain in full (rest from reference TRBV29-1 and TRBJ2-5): SAVISQKPSRDICQRGTSLTIQCQVDSQVTMMFWYRQQPGQSLTLIATANQGSEATYESGFVIDKFPISRPNLTFSTLTVSNMSPEDSSIYLCSVEDPYKYQETQYFGPGTRLLVL.

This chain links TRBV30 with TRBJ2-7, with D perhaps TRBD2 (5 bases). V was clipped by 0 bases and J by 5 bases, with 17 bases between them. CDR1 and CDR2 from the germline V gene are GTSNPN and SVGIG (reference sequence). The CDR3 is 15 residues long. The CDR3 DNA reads TGTGCCTGGAGTGTACAAGGGAGCCGCAGCGACGAGCAGTACTTC. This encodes CAWSVQGSRSDEQYF.

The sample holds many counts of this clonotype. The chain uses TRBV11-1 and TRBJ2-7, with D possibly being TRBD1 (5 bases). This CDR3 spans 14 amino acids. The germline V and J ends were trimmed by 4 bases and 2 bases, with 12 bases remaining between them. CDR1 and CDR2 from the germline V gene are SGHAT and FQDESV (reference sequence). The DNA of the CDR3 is TGTGCCAGCAGCTCCGCGACAGTCCCCTACGAGCAGTACTTC. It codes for CASSSATVPYEQYF.

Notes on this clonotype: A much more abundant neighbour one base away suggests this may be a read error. The CDR3 protein is CASTEAGDGANYGYTF. In nucleotides, the CDR3 is TGTGCCAGCACTGAGGCAGGGGACGGGGCCAACTATGGCTACACCTTC. The chain employs TRBV28 and TRBJ1-2; the D gene is possibly TRBD1 (6 bases). Trimming cost V 7 bases and J 2 bases, with 20 bases left between them. The germline V gene has CDR1 MDHEN and CDR2 SYDVKM. The CDR3 extends over 16 amino acids.

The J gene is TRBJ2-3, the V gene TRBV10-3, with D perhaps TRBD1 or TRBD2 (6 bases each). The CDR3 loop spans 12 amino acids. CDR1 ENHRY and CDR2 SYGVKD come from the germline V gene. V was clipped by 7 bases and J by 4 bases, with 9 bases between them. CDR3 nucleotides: TGTGCCATCAAGGGGGGCCCAGATACGCAGTATTTT. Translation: CAIKGGPDTQYF.

CDR3 amino acids: CASSYPKSGQAGERYF. CDR3 bases: TGTGCCAGCAGTTACCCTAAATCAGGACAGGCAGGGGAGCGGTACTTC. The chain employs TRBV6-6 and TRBJ2-5; 7 bases line up with TRBD1. Per germline, CDR1 MNHNY and CDR2 SVGAGI (reference sequence). Germline trimming cut 2 bases from V and 13 bases from J; bases unmatched to any gene: 19. The CDR3 is 16 amino acids.

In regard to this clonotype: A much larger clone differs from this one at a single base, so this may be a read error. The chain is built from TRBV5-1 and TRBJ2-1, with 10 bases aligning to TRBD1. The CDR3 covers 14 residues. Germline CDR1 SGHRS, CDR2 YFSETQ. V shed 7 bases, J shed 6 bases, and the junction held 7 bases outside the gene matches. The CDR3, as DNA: TGCGCCAGCGGGGGACAGGGGAACTTCAATGAGCAGTTCTTC. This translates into CASGGQGNFNEQFF.

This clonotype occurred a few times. This CDR3 reads CASSPNLPSGRKREQYF. CDR3 sequence (DNA): TGTGCCAGCAGTCCGAATCTTCCTAGCGGGAGGAAGCGCGAGCAGTACTTC. V usage is TRBV12-3 or TRBV12-4 and J usage is TRBJ2-7; 11 bases fit TRBD2. The CDR3 consists of 17 residues. V was pared by 5 bases and J by 6 bases, with 15 bases of the junction left unmatched.

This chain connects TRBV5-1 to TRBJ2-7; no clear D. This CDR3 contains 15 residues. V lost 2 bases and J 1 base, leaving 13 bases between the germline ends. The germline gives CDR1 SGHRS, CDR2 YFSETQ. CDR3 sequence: CASSLIPGESYEQYF. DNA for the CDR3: TGCGCCAGCAGCTTAATTCCAGGAGAGTCCTACGAGCAGTACTTC.

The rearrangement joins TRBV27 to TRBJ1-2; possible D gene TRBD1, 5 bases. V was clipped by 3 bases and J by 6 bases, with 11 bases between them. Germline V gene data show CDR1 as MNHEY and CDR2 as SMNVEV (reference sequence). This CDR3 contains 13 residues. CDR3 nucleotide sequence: TGTGCCAGCAGTTTCTGGCAGGGCCATGGCTACACCTTC. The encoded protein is CASSFWQGHGYTF.

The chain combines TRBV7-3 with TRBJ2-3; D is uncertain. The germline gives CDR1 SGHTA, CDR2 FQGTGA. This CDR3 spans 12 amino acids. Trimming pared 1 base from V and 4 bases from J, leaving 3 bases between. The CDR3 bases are TGTGCCAGCAGCTTAATGTCAGATACGCAGTATTTT. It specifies CASSLMSDTQYF.

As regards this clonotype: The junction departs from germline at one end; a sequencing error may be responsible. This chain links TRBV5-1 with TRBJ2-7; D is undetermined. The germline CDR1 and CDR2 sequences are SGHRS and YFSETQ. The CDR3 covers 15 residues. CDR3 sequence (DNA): TGCGCCAGCAGCTTGGAACGGAGACCGCCCCTCGAGCCGTACTTC. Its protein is CASSLERRPPLEPYF.

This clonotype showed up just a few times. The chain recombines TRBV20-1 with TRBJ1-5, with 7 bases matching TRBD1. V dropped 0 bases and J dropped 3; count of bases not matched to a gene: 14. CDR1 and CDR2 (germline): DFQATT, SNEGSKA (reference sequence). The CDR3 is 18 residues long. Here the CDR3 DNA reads TGCAGTGCTAGAGATCCATCGGCGACAGGGAGCGTCAATCAGCCCCAGCATTTT. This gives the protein CSARDPSATGSVNQPQHF.

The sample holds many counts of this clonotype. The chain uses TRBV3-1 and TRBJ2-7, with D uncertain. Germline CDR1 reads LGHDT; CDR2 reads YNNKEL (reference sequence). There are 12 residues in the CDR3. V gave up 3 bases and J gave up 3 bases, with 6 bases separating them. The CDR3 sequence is CASSQSLYEQYF. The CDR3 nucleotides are TGTGCCAGCAGCCAGTCCCTCTACGAGCAGTACTTC.

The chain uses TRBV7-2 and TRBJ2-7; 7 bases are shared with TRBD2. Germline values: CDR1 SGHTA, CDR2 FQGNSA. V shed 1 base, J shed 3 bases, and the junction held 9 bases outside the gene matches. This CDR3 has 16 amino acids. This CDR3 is CASSLVGPAGDYEQYF. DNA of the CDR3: TGTGCCAGCAGCTTAGTAGGTCCCGCGGGAGACTACGAGCAGTACTTC. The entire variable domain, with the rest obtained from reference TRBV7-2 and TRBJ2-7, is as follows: GAGVSQSPSNKVTEKGKDVELRCDPISGHTALYWYRQSLGQGLEFLIYFQGNSAPDKSGLPSDRFSAERTGGSVSTLTIQRTQQEDSAVYLCASSLVGPAGDYEQYFGPGTRLTVT.

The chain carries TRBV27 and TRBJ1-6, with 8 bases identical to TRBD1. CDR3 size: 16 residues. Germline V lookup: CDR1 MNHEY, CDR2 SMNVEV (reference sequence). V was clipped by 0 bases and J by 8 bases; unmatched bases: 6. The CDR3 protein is CASSLSRTGYYSPLHF. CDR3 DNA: TGTGCCAGCAGTTTATCACGGACAGGGTACTATTCACCCCTCCACTTT.

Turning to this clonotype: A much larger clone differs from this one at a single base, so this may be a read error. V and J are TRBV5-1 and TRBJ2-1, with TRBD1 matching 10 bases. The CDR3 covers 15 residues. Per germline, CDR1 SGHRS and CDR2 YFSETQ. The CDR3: CASSPGQGSCNEQFF. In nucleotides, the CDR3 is TGCGCCAGCAGCCCGGGACAGGGGTCCTGCAATGAGCAGTTCTTC.

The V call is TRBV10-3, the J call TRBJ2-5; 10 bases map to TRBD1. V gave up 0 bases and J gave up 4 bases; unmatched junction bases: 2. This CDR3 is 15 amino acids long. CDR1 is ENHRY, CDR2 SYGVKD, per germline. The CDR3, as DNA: TGTGCCATCAGTGAGTCGGGACAGGGGCCAGAGACCCAGTACTTC. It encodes CAISESGQGPETQYF.

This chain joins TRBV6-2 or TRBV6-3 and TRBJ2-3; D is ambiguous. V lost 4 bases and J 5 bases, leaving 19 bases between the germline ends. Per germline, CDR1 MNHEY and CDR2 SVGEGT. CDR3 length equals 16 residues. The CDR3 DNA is TGTGCCAGCAGTTCCGCATTCGGTGTGCCGGGAGATACGCAGTATTTT. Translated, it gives CASSSAFGVPGDTQYF.

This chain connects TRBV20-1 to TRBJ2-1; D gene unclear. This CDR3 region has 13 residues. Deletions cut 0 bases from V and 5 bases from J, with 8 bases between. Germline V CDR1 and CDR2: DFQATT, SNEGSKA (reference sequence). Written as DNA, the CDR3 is TGCAGTGCTAGAGATGACGATCACAATGAGCAGTTCTTC. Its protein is CSARDDDHNEQFF.

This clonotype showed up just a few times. The CDR3 is CASSFMGGLNQPQHF. The CDR3 nucleotides are TGTGCCAGCAGTTTTATGGGGGGCTTAAATCAGCCCCAGCATTTT. The gene calls are TRBV12-3 or TRBV12-4 and TRBJ1-5; possible D gene TRBD1, 6 bases. The ends were cut back, 3 bases at V and 4 bases at J, with 13 bases in the middle. The CDR3 is 15 amino acids.

The CDR3 protein is CSAASVGQAYNEQYF. The CDR3 DNA is TGCAGTGCCGCGTCTGTGGGACAGGCATACAATGAGCAGTACTTC. This chain connects TRBV20-1 to TRBJ2-7; 8 bases map to TRBD1. The V segment lost 6 bases and the J segment 7 bases; nucleotides outside the gene matches: 17. The CDR3 length is 15 residues. Germline lookup yields CDR1 DFQATT and CDR2 SNEGSKA (reference sequence).

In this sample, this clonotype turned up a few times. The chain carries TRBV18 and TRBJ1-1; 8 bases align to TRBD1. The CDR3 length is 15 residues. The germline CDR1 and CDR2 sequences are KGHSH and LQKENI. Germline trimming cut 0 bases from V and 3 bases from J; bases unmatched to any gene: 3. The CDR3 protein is CASSPPGQAYTEAFF. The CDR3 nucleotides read TGTGCCAGCTCACCACCGGGACAGGCGTACACTGAAGCTTTCTTT. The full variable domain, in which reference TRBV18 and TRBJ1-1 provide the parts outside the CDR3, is NAGVMQNPRHLVRRRGQEARLRCSPMKGHSHVYWYRQLPEEGLKFMVYLQKENIIDESGMPKERFSAEFPKEGPSILRIQQVVRGDSAAYFCASSPPGQAYTEAFFGQGTRLTVV.

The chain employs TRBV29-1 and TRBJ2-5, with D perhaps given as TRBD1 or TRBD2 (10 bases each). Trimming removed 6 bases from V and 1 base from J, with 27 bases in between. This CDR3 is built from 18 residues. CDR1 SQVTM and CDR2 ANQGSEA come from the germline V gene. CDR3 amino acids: CSVSGDRGTSGTQETQYF. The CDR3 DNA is TGCAGCGTCAGTGGGGACAGGGGTACTAGCGGGACCCAAGAGACCCAGTACTTC.

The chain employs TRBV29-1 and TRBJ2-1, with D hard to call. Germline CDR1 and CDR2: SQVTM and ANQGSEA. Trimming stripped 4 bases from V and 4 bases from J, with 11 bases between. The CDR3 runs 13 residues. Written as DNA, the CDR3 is TGCAGCGTTGCGAGTCAGCTTTACAATGAGCAGTTCTTC. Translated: CSVASQLYNEQFF.

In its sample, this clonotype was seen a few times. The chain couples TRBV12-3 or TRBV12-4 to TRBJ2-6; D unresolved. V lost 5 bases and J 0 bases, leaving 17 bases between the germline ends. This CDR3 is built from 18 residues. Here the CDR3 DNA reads TGTGCCAGCAGTGGCCGGGCCCTGGGCCTCTCTGGGGCCAACGTCCTGACTTTC. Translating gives CASSGRALGLSGANVLTF.